This paragraph reports one TCR beta chain. Using immunoSEQ multiplex PCR, the repertoire was profiled, and TCRdb retains in-frame clones only, with some absent. The sample carries about 220,000 clones, approximately 92% recorded once. The CDR3 sequence is 16 residues long. The ends were cut back, 4 bases at V and 10 bases at J, with 20 bases in the middle. Per germline, CDR1 MDHEN and CDR2 SYDVKM. These data come from a study of blood T cell repertoires in COVID-19. The wider study: The United States, Italy and Spain were the sources of the acute and convalescent COVID-19 samples.

The rearrangement joins TRBV28 to TRBJ1-6; D gene ambiguous. This clonotype was sampled from a woman between 18 and 30 years old in a cohort exposed to, infected with or recovered from COVID-19 (not recorded which). The material sequenced was PBMCs or T cells enriched from blood (not recorded which). The CDR3 loop is CASSSPAGREGSPLHF. The CDR3 coding sequence is TGTGCCAGCAGTTCCCCGGCGGGCAGAGAAGGCTCACCCCTCCACTTT.